Each of the 23 T cell receptor beta chains below was sequenced from the same sample in a study of T-cell memory formation after mild COVID-19. TCRdb re-called the 5' RACE reads with MiXCR, one entry per CDR3 protein. The sample carries a few hundred thousand distinct CDR3 sequences, 16% recorded once. Sequencing used PBMCs or a T cell subset sorted from them (not recorded which). These receptors were collected from a man aged 18-30 years who had mild COVID-19 (a few samples of this study predate the infection). Cell type and time point are not known.

This clonotype showed up many times. The CDR3, as DNA: TGCGCCAGCAGCACCGGGCCTAGGGAAGAGACCCAGTACTTC. Protein: CASSTGPREETQYF. The V call is TRBV5-1, the J call TRBJ2-5; D is undetermined. This CDR3 contains 14 residues. The germline V and J ends were trimmed by 4 bases and 3 bases, with 13 bases remaining between them. From germline, CDR1 is SGHRS and CDR2 YFSETQ.

This chain links TRBV9 with TRBJ2-3, with TRBD2 identical over 8 bases. With 0 bases clipped from V and 2 bases from J, the junction kept 11 bases outside the gene matches. CDR1 and CDR2 from the germline V gene are SGDLS and YYNGEE. This CDR3 comprises 18 residues. The CDR3 sequence is CASSVAGGPYWHTDTQYF. CDR3 nucleotides: TGTGCCAGCAGCGTAGCGGGGGGGCCATATTGGCACACAGATACGCAGTATTTT.

The sample holds a few counts of this clonotype. The rearrangement joins TRBV7-3 to TRBJ1-1; possible D gene TRBD1, 6 bases. In germline, CDR1 is SGHTA, CDR2 FQGTGA. Trimming left V 4 bases short and J 0 bases short, with 12 bases between. There are 15 residues in the CDR3. The CDR3: CASSSGHGMNTEAFF. The CDR3 bases are TGTGCCAGCAGCTCGGGACACGGGATGAACACTGAAGCTTTCTTT.

This clonotype has ten or more counts. This rearrangement joins TRBV7-3 to TRBJ2-1; either TRBD1 or TRBD2 may fit D (7 bases each). Per germline, CDR1 SGHTA and CDR2 FQGTGA. CDR3 length: 18 residues. Trimming removed 0 bases at V and 0 bases at J, with 15 bases between. CDR3 in amino acids: CASSLTRGGPSSYNEQFF. The CDR3 nucleotides read TGTGCCAGCAGCTTAACCAGGGGGGGCCCGAGCTCCTACAATGAGCAGTTCTTC.

V usage is TRBV7-9 and J usage is TRBJ2-2; D remains ambiguous. This CDR3 region has 11 residues. V was shortened by 8 bases and J by 6 bases, with 7 bases between the two germline ends. The germline V gene has CDR1 SEHNR and CDR2 FQNEAQ (reference sequence). The CDR3 spells CASLRAGELFF. In DNA, the CDR3 is TGTGCCAGCCTCCGGGCCGGGGAGCTGTTTTTT.

This clonotype was recorded a few times. The genes are TRBV20-1 and TRBJ1-6; 7 nucleotides match TRBD1. Germline trimming cut 6 bases from V and 9 bases from J; bases unmatched to any gene: 8. The CDR3 covers 13 residues. Germline CDR1 and CDR2: DFQATT and SNEGSKA (reference sequence). The CDR3 reads CSAEGAWGSPLHF. As DNA, the CDR3 is TGCAGTGCAGAGGGGGCATGGGGTTCACCCCTCCACTTT.

The rearrangement links TRBV15 to TRBJ2-2; weak D call: TRBD2 (7 bases). The germline V gene has CDR1 LNHNV and CDR2 YYDKDF (reference sequence). The CDR3 covers 14 residues. Trimming left V 8 bases short and J 1 base short, with 11 bases between. The CDR3 region is CATGEGVNTGELFF. The CDR3 DNA follows: TGTGCCACCGGGGAGGGGGTGAACACCGGGGAGCTGTTTTTT.

V gene TRBV7-8 combines with J gene TRBJ2-1; D uncertain. Germline V gene lookup returns CDR1 SGHVS and CDR2 FQNEAQ. V lost 1 base, J lost 3 bases, and 7 bases lay in between. The CDR3 length is 14 residues. The CDR3 DNA sequence: TGTGCCAGCAGCTTAGGGCCCTTCTACAATGAGCAGTTCTTC. This codes for CASSLGPFYNEQFF.

The rearrangement joins TRBV9 to TRBJ1-2; D remains unclear. The CDR3 is 15 amino acids. V shed 0 bases and J shed 0 bases, with 9 bases lying between them. Germline CDR1 and CDR2: SGDLS and YYNGEE. CDR3 in DNA: TGTGCCAGCAGCGTAGAGGCAGGACCTAACTATGGCTACACCTTC. Translated, it gives CASSVEAGPNYGYTF.

In this sample, this clonotype turned up a few times. V is TRBV6-5 and J is TRBJ1-6; D is uncertain. The CDR3 consists of 16 residues. V lost 6 bases and J lost 0, with 12 bases in between. CDR1 is MNHEY, CDR2 SVGAGI, per germline. As DNA, the CDR3 is TGTGCCAGCAGGCGAGACCCCAGCTCCTATAATTCACCCCTCCACTTT. Its protein product is CASRRDPSSYNSPLHF.

This clonotype was picked up a small number of times. The rearrangement links TRBV6-5 to TRBJ1-5; D perhaps matches TRBD1 (6 bases). This CDR3 spans 15 amino acids. The germline V gene has CDR1 MNHEY and CDR2 SVGAGI. V dropped 6 bases and J dropped 4 bases, with 16 bases sitting between them. The CDR3 region is CASREDRYENQPQHF. As DNA, the CDR3 is TGTGCCAGCAGAGAAGACAGGTACGAGAATCAGCCCCAGCATTTT.

Comments on this clonotype: A much larger clone lies a single base off, so this may be a read error. The J gene is TRBJ2-5, the V gene TRBV7-2, with 7 bases identical to TRBD1. J was trimmed by 5 bases and V by 8 bases; bases with no gene match: 11. The CDR3 is made up of 14 amino acids. CDR1 SGHTA and CDR2 FQGNSA come from the germline V gene. This CDR3 reads CASGEGQLSETQYF. CDR3 DNA: TGTGCCAGCGGAGAGGGACAGTTGAGTGAGACCCAGTACTTC.

This clonotype was recorded a few times. The chain links TRBV11-2 to TRBJ2-5; 7 nucleotides align to TRBD2. Germline values: CDR1 SGHAT, CDR2 FQNNGV. The CDR3 runs 15 residues. Trimming cost V 4 bases and J 1 base; bases outside gene matches: 6. The CDR3 DNA reads TGTGCCAGCAGCTCGGAGCGGGGTATCCAAGAGACCCAGTACTTC. Amino acids: CASSSERGIQETQYF.

The genes are TRBV21-1 and TRBJ1-1; the table's D call TRBD1 went unverified against the DNA. TRBV21-1 is classified as a pseudogene. This CDR3 is 18 amino acids long. The CDR3 sequence: CASSKQDPGRIWYTEAFF. CDR3 nucleotides: TGTGCCAGCAGCAAACAGGATCCGGGGCGGATTTGGTACACTGAAGCTTTCTTT.

Many counts were recorded for this clonotype. The chain recombines TRBV5-1 with TRBJ1-1, with 9 bases that match TRBD1. Germline V gives CDR1 SGHRS, CDR2 YFSETQ. V gave up 3 bases and J gave up 4 bases; unmatched junction bases: 7. CDR3 length: 15 amino acids. Here the CDR3 reads CASSSLGQGTTEAFF. Here the CDR3 DNA reads TGCGCCAGCAGCTCACTCGGACAGGGGACCACTGAAGCTTTCTTT.

This clonotype occurred a few times. The rearrangement links TRBV6-2 or TRBV6-3 to TRBJ1-3; a weak D match, TRBD1 (6 bases). This CDR3 has 17 residues. Germline CDR1 is MNHEY and CDR2 is SVGEGT. V was trimmed by 6 bases and J by 0 bases, leaving 18 bases between them. The CDR3 sequence: CASRKPGTKISGNTIYF. CDR3 coding DNA: TGTGCCAGCAGAAAGCCCGGGACAAAAATCTCTGGAAACACCATATATTTT.

This clonotype has just a few counts. Here the CDR3 reads CASSARAYEQYV. In DNA, the CDR3 is TGTGCCAGCAGTGCACGCGCTTACGAGCAGTACGTC. V and J are TRBV6-4 and TRBJ2-7; no clear D. The CDR3 consists of 12 residues. Germline CDR1 MRHNA, CDR2 SNTAGT. Trimming cost V 4 bases and J 4 bases, with 8 bases left between them.

The table lists this clonotype with a few counts. The rearrangement joins TRBV6-6 to TRBJ2-7; TRBD2 is a possible D gene (5 bases). Trimming stripped 5 bases from V and 3 bases from J, with 17 bases between. Germline loops: CDR1 MNHNY, CDR2 SVGAGI (reference sequence). The CDR3 runs to 15 residues. CDR3 sequence: CASSPEGVAHYEQYV. CDR3 nucleotide sequence: TGTGCCAGCAGTCCCGAGGGAGTGGCCCACTACGAGCAGTACGTC.

This chain uses TRBV29-1 with TRBJ2-3, with TRBD2 identical over 11 bases. The length of the CDR3 is 13 residues. CDR1 and CDR2 (germline): SQVTM, ANQGSEA. V shed 7 bases, J shed 5 bases, and the junction held 5 bases outside the gene matches. The DNA for the CDR3 is TGCAGCGCCGTAGGGACTAGCGGAGATACGCAGTATTTT. Translation gives CSAVGTSGDTQYF.

In its sample, this clonotype was seen a few times. The chain carries TRBV20-1 and TRBJ2-2; perhaps TRBD1 as D (6 bases). The CDR3 has 15 amino acids. With 4 bases removed from V and 5 bases from J, the gap between germline ends came to 17 bases. CDR1 is DFQATT and CDR2 is SNEGSKA in the germline V gene (reference sequence). CDR3 nucleotide sequence: TGCAGTGCTAAACCCGCTACAGGGTTAACCGGGGAGCTGTTTTTT. Protein: CSAKPATGLTGELFF.

V gene TRBV5-1 combines with J gene TRBJ2-2, with D perhaps TRBD1 or TRBD2 (6 bases each). The CDR3 spans 16 residues. V lost 4 bases, J lost 4 bases, and 17 bases lay in between. Germline loops: CDR1 SGHRS, CDR2 YFSETQ. The CDR3 reads CASSPGHGGFTGELFF. DNA for the CDR3: TGCGCCAGCAGCCCGGGACACGGGGGATTCACCGGGGAGCTGTTTTTT.

This chain joins TRBV5-1 and TRBJ2-1; tentatively, D is TRBD2 (7 bases). V shed 1 base and J shed 5 bases, with 10 bases lying between them. The germline gives CDR1 SGHRS, CDR2 YFSETQ. The CDR3 spans 14 residues. The CDR3 loop is CASSLPGGHNEQFF. The CDR3 DNA reads as TGCGCCAGCAGCTTGCCGGGGGGCCACAATGAGCAGTTCTTC.

This clonotype appeared a few times. The chain employs TRBV5-1 and TRBJ2-7; 13 nucleotides match TRBD2. The germline V gene has CDR1 SGHRS and CDR2 YFSETQ. This CDR3 is built from 16 residues. The V segment lost 3 bases and the J segment 1 base; nucleotides outside the gene matches: 4. CDR3 DNA sequence: TGCGCCAGCAGCTACGGGACTAGCGGGGTGTCCTACGAGCAGTACTTC. Its translation: CASSYGTSGVSYEQYF.